A single sample is the source of the 18 T cell receptor beta chains below, sequenced in a study of cytomegalovirus exposure and HLA in healthy donors. Both 60 Vbeta primers and 13 Jbeta primers went into the PCR. Produced via immunoSEQ multiplex PCR; TCRdb's table is partial and in-frame only. The data contain 82,000 or so clones, around 9.1% of them seen just once; the ten biggest clones take up about 24%. The material sequenced was PBMCs. The receptors originated from a man aged 60 to 69 in good health and CMV-seropositive.

This chain uses TRBV19 with TRBJ1-3; 7 nucleotides line up with TRBD1. Germline CDR1 LNHDA, CDR2 SQIVND (reference sequence). J was trimmed by 4 bases and V by 5 bases; bases with no gene match: 8. The CDR3 length is 15 residues. CDR3 in amino acids: CASSPRTGGGNTIYF. The CDR3 nucleotides read TGTGCCAGTAGTCCAAGGACAGGAGGGGGAAACACCATATATTTT.

This clone was counted between two and nine times. The CDR3 region is CASSEAAGPYEQYV. CDR3 nucleotide sequence: TGTGCCAGCAGTGAAGCTGCAGGGCCCTACGAGCAGTACGTC. The chain couples TRBV6-1 to TRBJ2-7; D perhaps matches TRBD1 (5 bases). The CDR3 length is 14 residues. V lost 0 bases and J lost 2, with 8 bases in between. Germline-derived CDR1 and CDR2 are MNHNS and SASEGT.

V and J are TRBV5-1 and TRBJ1-5, with 11 nucleotides matching TRBD1. This CDR3 has 15 amino acids. V was pared by 4 bases and J by 4 bases, with 4 bases of the junction left unmatched. Per the germline V gene, CDR1 is SGHRS and CDR2 is YFSETQ. In DNA, the CDR3 is TGCGCCAGCAGCCCCGGGACAGGGGGTAATCAGCCCCAGCATTTT. Its translation: CASSPGTGGNQPQHF.

This clone was observed a few times. The gene calls are TRBV6-1 and TRBJ2-2, with 8 bases that match TRBD2. The CDR3 is made up of 16 amino acids. Germline V lookup: CDR1 MNHNS, CDR2 SASEGT. The V and J ends lost 4 bases and 0 bases, in that order; junction bases with no gene match: 4. CDR3 loop: CASSVLAGTNTGELFF. The CDR3 bases are TGTGCCAGCAGTGTTCTAGCGGGTACGAACACCGGGGAGCTGTTTTTT.

This clone occurred a few times. This specimen includes other DNA sequences encoding the same CDR3. The chain carries TRBV30 and TRBJ2-7; tentative D call: TRBD1 (5 bases). V was cut by 2 bases and J by 6 bases, with 11 bases left in between. Germline lookup yields CDR1 GTSNPN and CDR2 SVGIG (reference sequence). CDR3 length: 12 amino acids. CDR3 DNA sequence: TGTGCCTGGAGTATCCAGGGTACCGAGCAGTACGTC. It encodes CAWSIQGTEQYV.

The CDR3: CSVVGYESGNEQFF. The DNA of the CDR3 is TGCAGCGTTGTAGGCTACGAGTCGGGCAATGAGCAGTTCTTC. V usage is TRBV29-1 and J usage is TRBJ2-1; no definite D call. CDR1 and CDR2 (germline): SQVTM, ANQGSEA. V was pared by 4 bases and J by 6 bases, with 16 bases between. The CDR3 loop spans 14 amino acids.

The chain combines TRBV5-8 with TRBJ2-2; the match to TRBD1 covers 8 bases. The germline CDR1 and CDR2 sequences are SGHTS and YDEGEE. This CDR3 is built from 17 residues. The V and J ends lost 0 bases and 5 bases, in that order; junction bases with no gene match: 9. CDR3 sequence reads: CASSLVLQGADTGELFF. CDR3 nucleotide sequence: TGTGCCAGCAGCTTGGTCCTCCAGGGGGCAGATACCGGGGAGCTGTTTTTT.

This clone has only a few counts. This rearrangement joins TRBV6-5 to TRBJ1-3, with TRBD1 matching 9 bases. V lost 6 bases and J lost 3; bases outside the gene matches: 6. The CDR3 has 15 residues. CDR1 MNHEY and CDR2 SVGAGI come from the germline V gene. The CDR3 region has the DNA TGTGCCAGCAGCCGGGACAGGGAGTATGGAAACACCATATATTTT. Amino acids: CASSRDREYGNTIYF.

The chain has TRBV16 and TRBJ2-5, with TRBD1 matching 9 bases. The CDR3 spans 16 residues. The ends lost 4 bases at V and 2 bases at J; junction bases unmatched: 8. The germline V gene has CDR1 KGHSY and CDR2 FQNENV. The DNA for the CDR3 is TGTGCCAGCAGCCCTCTGGGACAGGGAATACAAGAGACCCAGTACTTC. Protein product: CASSPLGQGIQETQYF.

This clone showed up just a few times. In DNA form, the CDR3 reads TGTGCCAGCATTCCTAGCGGGAGGGCCAATGAGCAGTTCTTC. Protein product: CASIPSGRANEQFF. The chain recombines TRBV28 with TRBJ2-1, with TRBD2 identical over 12 bases. CDR1 is MDHEN, CDR2 SYDVKM, per germline. This CDR3 has 14 residues. V was pared by 7 bases and J by 6 bases, with 4 bases of the junction left unmatched.

On this clone itself: The final CDR3 position lacks the conserved phenylalanine or tryptophan, pointing to a likely read error. V usage is TRBV7-8 and J usage is TRBJ1-2; 7 bases line up with TRBD1. Germline loops: CDR1 SGHVS, CDR2 FQNEAQ. The CDR3 consists of 13 residues. V lost 5 bases, J lost 11 bases, and 11 bases stayed unmatched. CDR3 coding DNA: TGTGCCAGCAGCCTGCAGGGGGGTCGGGAGTACACCCTC. It encodes CASSLQGGREYTL.

The chain links TRBV5-4 to TRBJ1-2; 9 nucleotides align to TRBD1. The length of the CDR3 is 14 residues. Germline CDR1 reads SGHNT; CDR2 reads YYREEE (reference sequence). The V gene end was trimmed by 3 bases and the J gene end by 6 bases; junction bases not matched to a gene: 6. The chain's CDR3 is CASSSQQGANGYTF. The DNA of the CDR3 is TGTGCCAGCAGCTCGCAACAGGGGGCAAATGGCTACACCTTC. Full variable domain (missing parts from reference TRBV5-4 and TRBJ1-2): ETGVTQSPTHLIKTRGQQVTLRCSSQSGHNTVSWYQQALGQGPQFIFQYYREEENGRGNFPPRFSGLQFPNYSSELNVNALELDDSALYLCASSSQQGANGYTFGSGTRLTVV.

This clone was seen a few times. V and J are TRBV6-1 and TRBJ2-5, with 8 bases aligning to TRBD1. Germline loops: CDR1 MNHNS, CDR2 SASEGT. The CDR3 extends over 13 amino acids. Trimming cost V 5 bases and J 6 bases; bases outside gene matches: 5. The CDR3 DNA reads as TGTGCCAGCAGTTTAACAGGGGGAAAGACCCAGTACTTC. This codes for CASSLTGGKTQYF.

The chain links TRBV30 to TRBJ1-5; the match to TRBD1 covers 10 bases. Germline assignment: CDR1 GTSNPN and CDR2 SVGIG (reference sequence). This CDR3 contains 15 residues. With V trimmed by 0 bases and J by 7 bases, 6 bases remained unmatched. CDR3 in DNA: TGTGCCTGGAGTGTACGTGACAGGGGGCACCAGCCCCAGCATTTT. This codes for CAWSVRDRGHQPQHF.

As concerns this clone: Other nucleotide sequences in the sample specify the same CDR3. The chain links TRBV2 to TRBJ2-7; D perhaps matches TRBD1 (6 bases). The germline gives CDR1 SNHLY, CDR2 FYNNEI. This CDR3 is 13 amino acids long. The chain's CDR3 is CASSEAGTYEKYV. Written as DNA, the CDR3 is TGTGCCAGCAGTGAAGCAGGGACATACGAGAAGTACGTC.

V is TRBV7-9 and J is TRBJ1-3; TRBD1 matches at 8 bases. The CDR3 is made up of 15 amino acids. The ends lost 3 bases at V and 4 bases at J; junction bases unmatched: 5. Per the germline V gene, CDR1 is SEHNR and CDR2 is FQNEAQ (reference sequence). The CDR3 reads CASSFQGARGNTIYF. DNA for the CDR3: TGTGCCAGCAGCTTCCAGGGGGCGCGGGGAAACACCATATATTTT.

The chain combines TRBV18 with TRBJ2-5; tentatively, D is TRBD2 (6 bases). The germline V gene has CDR1 KGHSH and CDR2 LQKENI. This CDR3 region has 13 residues. Trimming pared 3 bases from V and 3 bases from J, leaving 8 bases between. For the CDR3, the DNA is TGTGCCAGCTCACCGGGGGGTGAAGAGACCCAGTACTTC. Its protein product is CASSPGGEETQYF.

This clone was seen only a few times. The V and J genes are TRBV30 and TRBJ1-5, with D possibly being TRBD1 (5 bases). V gave up 0 bases and J gave up 0 bases, with 12 bases separating them. The CDR3 runs to 16 residues. Germline V gene lookup returns CDR1 GTSNPN and CDR2 SVGIG (reference sequence). The CDR3 here is CAWSVTGYYSNQPQHF. The CDR3 region has the DNA TGTGCCTGGAGTGTCACAGGATATTATAGCAATCAGCCCCAGCATTTT.